This T cell receptor (beta chain) was sequenced in a study of blood T cell repertoires in COVID-19. On the study more broadly: Acute and convalescent COVID-19 specimens originated in the United States, Italy and Spain. T cells, B-cell-depleted T cells, or PBMCs provided the cDNA or gDNA that served as material.

Sequenced by immunoSEQ multiplex PCR; TCRdb stores in-frame clones only, minus some. The repertoire holds about 440,000 clones, with around 91% as singletons. This CDR3 is 16 amino acids long. The germline V gene has CDR1 SNHLY and CDR2 FYNNEI. Trimming took 9 bases from V and 8 from J; bases not matched to a gene: 20. Participants were aged roughly 18 to 90 years, lived in about two dozen US areas, and enrolled virtually. Two negative PCRs, clearance, or symptom resolution were required of recovered Cohort 3 donors. The sequence was obtained from a man aged 18 to 29 who had recovered from COVID-19. The chain carries TRBV2 and TRBJ1-2, with TRBD1 matching over 8 bases. Sequenced material: PBMCs or T cells enriched from blood (not recorded which). As DNA, the CDR3 is TGTGCCAGTCTCCGGGAGACAGGGGCCCCTGCTTCAGGCTACACCTTC. It is translated as CASLRETGAPASGYTF.